Below are 30 T cell receptor beta chains sequenced from a single sample in a study of T cells in tuberculosis. This table comes from immunoSEQ multiplex PCR, and its TCRdb copy is limited to in-frame clones, with some not included. Of about 34,000 clones detected, approximately 90% appear once; the ten largest clones hold 2.4%. Time point specified: new active TB diagnosis, blood taken before or within 7 days of starting treatment. The material sequenced was PBMCs, taken at tuberculosis diagnosis. These receptors came from an adult with tuberculosis.

This clone was counted between two and nine times. J is TRBJ1-5 and V is TRBV28, with a tentative D call TRBD1 (5 bases). Germline CDR1 is MDHEN and CDR2 is SYDVKM. The CDR3 contains 14 residues. Trimming removed 7 bases at V and 6 bases at J, with 16 bases between. The DNA of the CDR3 is TGTGCCAGCACCCCCTCCGCAGGGCTTCAGCCCCAGCATTTT. This gives the protein CASTPSAGLQPQHF.

The table lists this clone with a count of one. The genes are TRBV27 and TRBJ2-2; 8 bases line up with TRBD2. With V trimmed by 7 bases and J by 2 bases, 6 bases remained unmatched. This CDR3 has 15 residues. Germline loops: CDR1 MNHEY, CDR2 SMNVEV (reference sequence). In DNA form, the CDR3 reads TGTGCCAGCATCGGGGGGGCTTTAAACACCGGGGAGCTGTTTTTT. Translation: CASIGGALNTGELFF.

This chain links TRBV5-8 with TRBJ1-1; TRBD1 aligns across 8 bases. In germline, CDR1 is SGHTS, CDR2 YDEGEE. Germline trimming cut 3 bases from V and 6 bases from J; bases unmatched to any gene: 7. CDR3 length: 14 amino acids. CDR3 region: CASSYFTGGSEAFF. CDR3 nucleotides: TGTGCCAGCAGCTATTTTACAGGGGGGTCTGAAGCTTTCTTT.

This chain links TRBV6-5 with TRBJ2-7; possible D gene TRBD2, 5 bases. Germline CDR1 MNHEY, CDR2 SVGAGI. Trimming took 0 bases from V and 3 from J, leaving 12 bases between them. This CDR3 is built from 15 residues. The CDR3 coding sequence is TGTGCCAGCAGTTACTCGACGGGGAATTTCTACGAGCAGTACTTC. Its translation: CASSYSTGNFYEQYF.

The gene calls are TRBV28 and TRBJ1-4; D is uncertain. In germline, CDR1 is MDHEN, CDR2 SYDVKM. V was trimmed by 7 bases and J by 4 bases, leaving 10 bases between them. This CDR3 contains 13 residues. The CDR3 DNA reads TGTGCCAGCACCGAATCGAGTAATGAAAAACTGTTTTTT. Its protein is CASTESSNEKLFF.

The chain couples TRBV5-6 to TRBJ2-7; maybe TRBD1 (6 bases). The CDR3 spans 14 residues. The germline V gene has CDR1 SGHDT and CDR2 YYEEEE. The V gene lost 0 bases and the J gene lost 1 base, with 8 bases spanning the gap. This chain's CDR3 is CASSLGQGSYEQYF. CDR3 coding DNA: TGTGCCAGCAGCTTGGGTCAGGGGTCCTACGAGCAGTACTTC. The full variable domain, completed using reference TRBV5-6 and TRBJ2-7, is DAGVTQSPTHLIKTRGQQVTLRCSPKSGHDTVSWYQQALGQGPQFIFQYYEEEERQRGNFPDRFSGHQFPNYSSELNVNALLLGDSALYLCASSLGQGSYEQYFGPGTRLTVT.

The J gene is TRBJ1-5, the V gene TRBV28; D is possibly TRBD1 (5 bases). Germline CDR1 and CDR2: MDHEN and SYDVKM. The V end lost 3 bases, the J end lost 6 bases, and 12 bases lay between the germline ends. The CDR3 has 14 residues. The CDR3 loop is CASSFRRGGQPQHF. CDR3 DNA: TGTGCCAGCAGTTTTAGAAGGGGTGGTCAGCCCCAGCATTTT.

This chain connects TRBV4-3 to TRBJ1-2, with D tentatively TRBD1 (5 bases). Trimming shortened V by 0 bases and J by 6 bases, and 14 bases separated the two germline ends. The germline V gene has CDR1 LGHNA and CDR2 YSLEER. CDR3 length: 15 residues. CDR3 loop: CASSQEVTGRNGYTF. In nucleotides, the CDR3 is TGCGCCAGCAGCCAAGAAGTCACAGGTCGGAATGGCTACACCTTC.

The CDR3 loop is CASSLRDNYNEQFF. CDR3 bases: TGTGCCAGCAGCTTAAGGGACAACTACAATGAGCAGTTCTTC. J is TRBJ2-1 and V is TRBV13; a weak D match, TRBD1 (6 bases). The CDR3 has 14 amino acids. Trimming left V 2 bases short and J 3 bases short, with 8 bases between. Germline V gene lookup returns CDR1 PRHDT and CDR2 FYEKMQ (reference sequence).

The chain employs TRBV18 and TRBJ1-6, with unresolved D. Trimming shortened V by 2 bases and J by 7 bases, and 6 bases separated the two germline ends. The CDR3 runs 13 residues. Per germline, CDR1 KGHSH and CDR2 LQKENI. CDR3 protein: CASSPELNSPLHF. The CDR3 coding sequence is TGTGCCAGCTCACCAGAGCTGAATTCACCCCTCCACTTT. The full variable domain, in which reference TRBV18 and TRBJ1-6 provide the parts outside the CDR3, is NAGVMQNPRHLVRRRGQEARLRCSPMKGHSHVYWYRQLPEEGLKFMVYLQKENIIDESGMPKERFSAEFPKEGPSILRIQQVVRGDSAAYFCASSPELNSPLHFGNGTRLTVT.

The CDR3: CAISERGYNEQFF. CDR3 bases: TGTGCCATCAGTGAGCGGGGCTACAATGAGCAGTTCTTC. The chain uses TRBV10-3 and TRBJ2-1; perhaps TRBD2 as D (5 bases). Per germline, CDR1 ENHRY and CDR2 SYGVKD. CDR3 size: 13 residues. The V end lost 2 bases, the J end lost 3 bases, and 5 bases lay between the germline ends.

The V and J genes are TRBV7-6 and TRBJ1-1, with D possibly matching TRBD1 (5 bases). V was trimmed by 5 bases and J by 4 bases, leaving 14 bases between them. Germline CDR1 and CDR2: SGHVS and FNYEAQ. The CDR3 runs 14 residues. CDR3: CASSRRQKVTEAFF. The CDR3 DNA reads TGTGCCAGCAGCCGCAGACAGAAGGTCACTGAAGCTTTCTTT.

J is TRBJ1-5 and V is TRBV19; D might be TRBD1 (6 bases). The ends were cut back, 5 bases at V and 11 bases at J, with 10 bases in the middle. This CDR3 is built from 11 residues. Germline assignment: CDR1 LNHDA and CDR2 SQIVND (reference sequence). CDR3 region: CASSQGQTQHF. CDR3 in DNA: TGTGCCAGTAGTCAAGGACAGACCCAGCATTTT.

The CDR3 DNA reads as TGTGCCAGCAGTCCGCTAGAGGGCACAGATACGCAGTATTTT. This sequence encodes CASSPLEGTDTQYF. The V and J genes are TRBV27 and TRBJ2-3, with D uncertain. Trimming cost V 5 bases and J 1 base, with 10 bases left between them. Germline V gives CDR1 MNHEY, CDR2 SMNVEV (reference sequence). CDR3 length: 14 residues.

The chain couples TRBV28 to TRBJ2-5; 8 bases are a match to TRBD2. CDR3 length equals 14 residues. After removal of 11 bases from V and 5 bases from J, the junction contained 13 bases not matched to a gene. Germline values: CDR1 MDHEN, CDR2 SYDVKM. The CDR3, as DNA: TGTGCCGCCGTCGAGGCGGGGGGCGGGGAGACCCAGTACTTC. It is translated as CAAVEAGGGETQYF.

The rearrangement joins TRBV6-6 to TRBJ2-1; 8 bases are a match to TRBD1. Germline V gives CDR1 MNHNY, CDR2 SVGAGI (reference sequence). The CDR3 length is 12 residues. J gave up 15 bases and V 0 bases, and 4 bases lay outside the gene matches. CDR3 sequence (DNA): TGTGCCAGCAGTTACTCGGACAGGGATCCGTTCTTC. Its translation: CASSYSDRDPFF.

This clone was recorded once. The chain uses TRBV28 and TRBJ2-6, with 8 bases that match TRBD1. V dropped 8 bases and J dropped 0; count of bases not matched to a gene: 6. This CDR3 is built from 16 residues. The germline V gene has CDR1 MDHEN and CDR2 SYDVKM. CDR3 coding DNA: TGTGCCAGCGAGACAGGGGCTGCCTCTGGGGCCAACGTCCTGACTTTC. This sequence encodes CASETGAASGANVLTF.

The rearrangement links TRBV10-3 to TRBJ1-1; D remains unclear. This CDR3 region has 16 residues. With 4 bases removed from V and 0 bases from J, the gap between germline ends came to 15 bases. Germline V CDR1 and CDR2: ENHRY, SYGVKD. CDR3 sequence: CAISASAVQMNTEAFF. Here the CDR3 DNA reads TGTGCCATCAGTGCTTCTGCGGTTCAAATGAACACTGAAGCTTTCTTT.

The chain uses TRBV7-9 and TRBJ1-3; D call uncertain. Trimming stripped 0 bases from V and 0 bases from J, with 6 bases between. The CDR3 is made up of 15 amino acids. CDR1 and CDR2 (germline): SEHNR, FQNEAQ (reference sequence). The CDR3, as DNA: TGTGCCAGCAGCTTAGCGGGGAGCTCTGGAAACACCATATATTTT. It translates to CASSLAGSSGNTIYF.

The V gene is TRBV12-2, the J gene TRBJ1-5; the table gives TRBD1 as D, unverified against the DNA. TRBV12-2 is given as a pseudogene. This CDR3 has 17 amino acids. CDR3 sequence (DNA): TGTGCAAGCCAACGAAGGGGCCGGTTTTTCGGCAATCAGCCCCAGCATTTT. It is translated as CASQRRGRFFGNQPQHF.

The V call is TRBV28, the J call TRBJ1-5, with 8 bases lining up with TRBD1. The junction had 8 bases not matched to a gene; V was cut back by 9 bases and J by 4 bases. The CDR3 runs to 14 residues. Germline V gives CDR1 MDHEN, CDR2 SYDVKM. CDR3 nucleotides: TGTGCCAGTGACAGGGGTGGGGGTAATCAGCCCCAGCATTTT. Protein product: CASDRGGGNQPQHF.

The rearrangement links TRBV9 to TRBJ1-1; D call uncertain. Germline CDR1 reads SGDLS; CDR2 reads YYNGEE. V gave up 0 bases and J gave up 1 base, with 7 bases separating them. This CDR3 contains 14 residues. CDR3 sequence (DNA): TGTGCCAGCAGCGTAGGGACTACGAACACTGAAGCTTTCTTT. Its protein is CASSVGTTNTEAFF.

The V and J genes are TRBV6-1 and TRBJ1-4; 7 bases align to TRBD1. The CDR3 length is 15 residues. Germline lookup yields CDR1 MNHNS and CDR2 SASEGT. V dropped 4 bases and J dropped 6; count of bases not matched to a gene: 8. The CDR3 loop reads CASSATGGQYEKLFF. The CDR3 DNA sequence: TGTGCCAGCAGTGCCACTGGGGGACAGTATGAAAAACTGTTTTTT.

This clone was counted once. The chain links TRBV4-3 to TRBJ2-2; tentatively, D is TRBD1 (6 bases). V dropped 3 bases and J dropped 4 bases, with 9 bases sitting between them. Germline assignment: CDR1 LGHNA and CDR2 YSLEER. The CDR3 has 14 amino acids. In DNA form, the CDR3 reads TGCGCCAGCAGCCATAACAGGGCCACCGGGGAGCTGTTTTTT. It codes for CASSHNRATGELFF.

V gene TRBV6-1 combines with J gene TRBJ1-1; D is perhaps TRBD1 (6 bases). In germline, CDR1 is MNHNS, CDR2 SASEGT. Trimming shortened V by 4 bases and J by 1 base, and 16 bases separated the two germline ends. The CDR3 is 16 residues long. The CDR3 sequence: CASSGGGRGGNTEAFF. DNA of the CDR3: TGTGCCAGCAGTGGAGGTGGCAGAGGGGGGAACACTGAAGCTTTCTTT.

The J gene is TRBJ2-7, the V gene TRBV30; 9 nucleotides agree with TRBD2. The CDR3 length is 16 residues. From germline, CDR1 is GTSNPN and CDR2 SVGIG (reference sequence). V shed 2 bases and J 5 bases; nucleotides not matched to a gene: 13. CDR3 amino acids: CAWSPKRGAGLDEQYV. CDR3 DNA sequence: TGTGCCTGGAGTCCCAAGCGGGGGGCGGGTTTGGACGAGCAGTACGTC.

The count of this clone is one. This chain connects TRBV10-3 to TRBJ2-2; D might be TRBD2 (6 bases). The CDR3 totals 13 residues. V was clipped by 8 bases and J by 0 bases, with 7 bases between them. Germline CDR1 and CDR2: ENHRY and SYGVKD. The CDR3 nucleotides are TGTGCCATCGGGGGGTCGAACACCGGGGAGCTGTTTTTT. Translation gives CAIGGSNTGELFF.

The CDR3 is CASSFGGRYEQYF. The CDR3 nucleotides are TGTGCCAGCAGCTTCGGGGGGAGGTACGAGCAGTACTTC. The gene calls are TRBV7-8 and TRBJ2-7, with 7 bases lining up with TRBD2. The germline V gene encodes CDR1 SGHVS and CDR2 FQNEAQ. After removal of 3 bases from V and 4 bases from J, the junction contained 3 bases not matched to a gene. This CDR3 is 13 amino acids long.

J is TRBJ2-1 and V is TRBV5-8; unclear D gene. In germline, CDR1 is SGHTS, CDR2 YDEGEE. Trimming removed 3 bases at V and 1 base at J, with 5 bases between. The CDR3 loop spans 13 amino acids. The CDR3 nucleotides are TGTGCCAGCAGCTCCCGGTCCTACAATGAGCAGTTCTTC. It is translated as CASSSRSYNEQFF.

This clone was seen just once. The chain is built from TRBV9 and TRBJ2-3; TRBD1 might be the D (6 bases). Germline CDR1 and CDR2: SGDLS and YYNGEE. Trimming pared 0 bases from V and 1 base from J, leaving 12 bases between. This CDR3 contains 16 residues. The CDR3 DNA is TGTGCCAGCAGCGTAGAAGGCGAGGGGGGCACAGATACGCAGTATTTT. Protein product: CASSVEGEGGTDTQYF.